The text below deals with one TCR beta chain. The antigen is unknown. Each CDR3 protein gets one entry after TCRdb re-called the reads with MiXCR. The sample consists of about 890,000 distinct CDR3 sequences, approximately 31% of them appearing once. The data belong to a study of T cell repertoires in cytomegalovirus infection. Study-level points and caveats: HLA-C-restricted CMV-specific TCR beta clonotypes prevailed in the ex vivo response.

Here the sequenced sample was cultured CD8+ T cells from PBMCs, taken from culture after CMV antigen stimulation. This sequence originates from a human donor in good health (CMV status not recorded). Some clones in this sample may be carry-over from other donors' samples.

This CDR3 reads CASRAGTAANSPLHF. The CDR3 coding sequence is TGTGCCAGCAGAGCCGGGACTGCCGCTAATTCACCCCTCCACTTT. This chain uses TRBV6-5 with TRBJ1-6; TRBD1 is a possible D gene (5 bases). V lost 6 bases, J lost 6 bases, and 15 bases lay in between. Germline values: CDR1 MNHEY, CDR2 SVGAGI. The CDR3 is 15 residues long.